This T cell receptor (beta chain) was captured in a study of OX40 agonist ivuxolimab in advanced cancers. This CDR3 comprises 18 residues. Trimming removed 0 bases from V and 0 bases from J, with 17 bases in between. Germline CDR1 and CDR2: LGHNA and YNFKEQ. TCRdb keeps only in-frame clones here, not all; method: immunoSEQ multiplex PCR. The table records about 55,000 clones, about nine tenths of them present only once. This clone showed up just once. The receptor was isolated from an adult with an advanced solid tumor such as melanoma, head and neck, liver or kidney cancer. The input for sequencing was CD4+ or CD8+ T cells sorted from blood, taken in a trial of the OX40 agonist ivuxolimab. This chain joins TRBV4-2 and TRBJ1-2, with TRBD1 as a possible D gene (5 bases). CDR3 nucleotide sequence: TGTGCCAGCAGCCAAGATTTTAGGGACCGCAGGCCTAACTATGGCTACACCTTC. Encoded protein: CASSQDFRDRRPNYGYTF.